This TCR beta chain was recovered during a study of PD-L1 blockade in urothelial cancer. Across the whole study: Between 0 and 3 chemotherapy regimens preceded treatment for each patient. Blood analyses occurred 3 weeks (second dose) and 6 weeks post treatment start. Blood yielded a median of 141,255 T cells per sample.

Described time point: pretreatment peripheral blood. Produced via immunoSEQ multiplex PCR; TCRdb's table is partial and in-frame only. Here the sample spans 54,000 or so clones, approximately 80% being singletons. The CDR3 consists of 15 residues. After removal of 6 bases from V and 3 bases from J, the junction contained 7 bases not matched to a gene. CDR1 is MNHEY and CDR2 is SMNVEV in the germline V gene (reference sequence). This chain joins TRBV27 and TRBJ2-7; 11 positions match TRBD2. The source was PBMCs, collected around atezolizumab (anti-PD-L1) treatment. The receptor comes from a man in his fifties or sixties with urothelial cancer. The CDR3 here is CASSLRGTSGYEQYF. The CDR3 region has the DNA TGTGCCAGCAGCTTGAGGGGGACTAGCGGCTACGAGCAGTACTTC.